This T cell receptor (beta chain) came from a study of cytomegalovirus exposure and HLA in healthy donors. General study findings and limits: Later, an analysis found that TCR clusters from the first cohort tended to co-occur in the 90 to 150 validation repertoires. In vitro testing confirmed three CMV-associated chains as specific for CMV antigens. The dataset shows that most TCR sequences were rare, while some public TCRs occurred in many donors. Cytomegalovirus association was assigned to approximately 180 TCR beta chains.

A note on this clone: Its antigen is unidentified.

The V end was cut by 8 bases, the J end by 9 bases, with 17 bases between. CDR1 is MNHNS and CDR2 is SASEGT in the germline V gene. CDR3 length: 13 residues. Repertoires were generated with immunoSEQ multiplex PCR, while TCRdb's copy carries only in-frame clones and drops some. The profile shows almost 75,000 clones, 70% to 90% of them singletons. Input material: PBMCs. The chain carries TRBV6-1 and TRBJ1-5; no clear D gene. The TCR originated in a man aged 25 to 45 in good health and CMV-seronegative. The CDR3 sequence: CASLARVFGPQHF. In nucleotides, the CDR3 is TGTGCCAGCCTGGCGAGGGTCTTTGGGCCCCAGCATTTT.